The clone carrying this T cell receptor beta chain was counted at least ten times. Using unique molecular identifiers, the investigators prepared the TCRbeta library. Via MiXCR, TCRdb re-called the PCR reads, giving one row per CDR3 protein. The table lists hundreds of thousands of distinct CDR3 sequences, around 9.5% of them singletons. This specimen belongs to a study of T-cell reconstitution after alpha-beta-depleted transplantation in children. The CDR3 extends over 15 amino acids. Trimming shortened V by 0 bases and J by 2 bases, and 9 bases separated the two germline ends. Germline V gene data show CDR1 as SGHRS and CDR2 as YFSETQ.

The sequencing here drew on PBMCs from the stem cell graft donor, taken from the stem cell graft. This clonotype was obtained from a human donor who donated a stem cell graft to a child with acute lymphoblastic leukemia. The V call is TRBV5-1, the J call TRBJ1-3; D is unclear. The CDR3 sequence: CASSLDRTTGNTIYF. For the CDR3, the DNA is TGCGCCAGCAGCTTGGATCGGACTACTGGAAACACCATATATTTT.